The rows below give T cell receptor beta chains drawn from one sample of a study of shared clonotypes between healthy human individuals. Method: immunoSEQ multiplex PCR; TCRdb's copy keeps in-frame clones and lacks some. The sample records some 2.4 million clones, roughly 93% being singletons. Sequencing was done on a sample of naive CD4+ T cells from PBMCs. These receptors all stem from a man between 18 and 35 years old in good health. Some clones in this sample may be carry-over from other donors' samples. Each CDR3 is given with its conserved first and last residue. Fields, in order: J gene, D gene, V gene, clone size, CDR3 DNA, CDR3 protein. The D gene is left open where the match is weak. Some rows have no size entry. The others give once, few or many, or a class for an expanded clone.

>TRBJ2-1|TRBD2|TRBV7-3|.
TGTGCCAGCAGCTTAACGACTAGCGGGATAGTGCAGTTCTTC
CASSLTTSGIVQFF
>TRBJ1-4|.|TRBV5-1|.
TGCGCCAGCAGCTTGGCCTCAGGGGACGGGGAAAAACTGTTTTTT
CASSLASGDGEKLFF
>TRBJ2-7|TRBD2|TRBV28|.
TGTGCCAGCGAACTAGCGGGAGTATCCGAGCAGTACTTC
CASELAGVSEQYF
>TRBJ2-3|.|TRBV19|.
TGTGCCAGTAGCACTGGGGTCGATACGCAGTATTTT
CASSTGVDTQYF
>TRBJ1-1|TRBD1|TRBV4-2|.
TGTGCCAGCAGCCAGAAAGACGGGACAGGGATGAGGGGCATGAACACTGAAGCTTTCTTT
CASSQKDGTGMRGMNTEAFF
>TRBJ1-1|.|TRBV5-4|.
TGTGCCAGCAGCCTGGAGGAATGGACTGAAGCTTTCTTT
CASSLEEWTEAFF
>TRBJ1-5|.|TRBV27|.
TGTGCCAGCAGTCCCCAGAACCGGGGGGCGGCCTTCAATCAGCCCCAGCATTTT
CASSPQNRGAAFNQPQHF
>TRBJ2-7|.|TRBV19|.
TGTGCCAGTAGTAAGGAGGGGGGAACCTACGAGCAGTACTTC
CASSKEGGTYEQYF
>TRBJ2-3|TRBD2|TRBV28|.
TGTGCCAGCAGTCCAAGCGGGAGGGCTTCAGATACGCAGTATTTT
CASSPSGRASDTQYF
>TRBJ1-1|TRBD1|TRBV28|.
TGTGCCAGCAGTTATAAGGGGGCTAGGGCTTTCTTT
CASSYKGARAFF
>TRBJ2-7|.|TRBV27|.
TGTGCCAGCGCTTTGAAGGGAAGCCTCTACGAGCAGTACTTC
CASALKGSLYEQYF
>TRBJ1-1|TRBD1|TRBV18|.
TGTGCCAGCGGTCGCACAGGGGTTTACACTGAAGCTTTCTTT
CASGRTGVYTEAFF
>TRBJ1-4|.|TRBV2|.
TGTGCCAGCACCGTTCAGGGGTTGGCTGAAAAACTGTTTTTT
CASTVQGLAEKLFF
>TRBJ1-2|.|TRBV21-1|once
TGTGCCAGCAGCAAGTGGACAGTCACTATTAACTATGGCTACACCTTC
CASSKWTVTINYGYTF
>TRBJ2-2|TRBD1|TRBV5-1|.
TGCGCCAGCAGCCTGGGACAGTCGAACACCGGGGAGCTGTTTTTT
CASSLGQSNTGELFF
>TRBJ2-5|TRBD2|TRBV28|.
TGTGCCAGCAGTTCGACTAGCGTCCGGGGAGGGGCCCAGGAGACCCAGTACTTC
CASSSTSVRGGAQETQYF
>TRBJ2-7|TRBD1|TRBV28|.
TGTGCCAGCAGACCGAGACAGGGATTCTACGAGCAGTACTTC
CASRPRQGFYEQYF
>TRBJ2-2|.|TRBV5-1|.
TGCGCCAGCAGTTATGGACTTTCGAACACCGGGGAGCTGTTTTTT
CASSYGLSNTGELFF
>TRBJ2-7|TRBD2|TRBV7-2|.
TGTGCCAGCAGCCCTAGCGGGGGCCGCTCCTACGAGCAGTACTTC
CASSPSGGRSYEQYF
>TRBJ1-2|TRBD1|TRBV7-2|.
TGTGCCAGCAGCCCCCCACTGACAGGGTACTATGGCTACACCTTC
CASSPPLTGYYGYTF
>TRBJ2-7|TRBD2|TRBV14|.
TGTGCCAGCAGTCCCGGGACTAGTTACGAGCAGTACTTC
CASSPGTSYEQYF
>TRBJ2-2|.|TRBV5-1|.
TGCGCCAGCAGCTCTTCTTACCTAGCGAGGGTCGGGGAGCTGTTTTTT
CASSSSYLARVGELFF
>TRBJ2-2|.|TRBV5-4|.
TGTGCCAGCAGCGTCAACACCGGGGCGAACACCGGGGAGCTGTTTTTT
CASSVNTGANTGELFF
>TRBJ2-2|.|TRBV7-8|.
TGTGCCTGTCTTAGGGCTTACACCGGGGAGCTGTTTTTT
CACLRAYTGELFF
>TRBJ2-7|.|TRBV6-5|.
TGTGCCAGCAGTTCCAATAGCGTAAGCGGCTCCTACGAGCAGTACTTC
CASSSNSVSGSYEQYF